This TCR beta chain was documented in a study of T-cell reconstitution after alpha-beta-depleted transplantation in children. This sample's TCRbeta library carried unique molecular identifier barcodes. TCRdb reprocessed the PCR reads with MiXCR, giving one entry per CDR3 protein. This table holds around 500,000 distinct CDR3 sequences, 20% to 25% found once. General study points: Reported findings indicate that, about two months after transplant, alpha-beta T cells came from several hundred expanded clones, which were derived from non-depleted graft cells.

This CDR3 comprises 16 residues. Germline V gene sequence: CDR1 MDHEN, CDR2 SYDVKM. V was cut by 1 base and J by 3 bases, with 13 bases left in between. A remark on this clonotype: The target antigen is unknown.

The material sequenced was PBMCs, mostly from graft donor cells, taken 360 days after TCRalphabeta/CD19-depleted stem cell transplant. The origin of this receptor is a boy in the first two years of life who had a stem cell transplant for acute myeloid leukemia, so the T cells may come from the graft donor. The chain carries TRBV28 and TRBJ2-4; D not resolved. The CDR3 nucleotides are TGTGCCAGCAGTTTATTCCGGGCGATTGACAAAAACATTCAGTACTTC. Translating gives CASSLFRAIDKNIQYF. The whole variable domain, filled in from reference TRBV28 and TRBJ2-4, reads DVKVTQSSRYLVKRTGEKVFLECVQDMDHENMFWYRQDPGLGLRLIYFSYDVKMKEKGDIPEGYSVSREKKERFSLILESASTNQTSMYLCASSLFRAIDKNIQYFGAGTRLSVL.